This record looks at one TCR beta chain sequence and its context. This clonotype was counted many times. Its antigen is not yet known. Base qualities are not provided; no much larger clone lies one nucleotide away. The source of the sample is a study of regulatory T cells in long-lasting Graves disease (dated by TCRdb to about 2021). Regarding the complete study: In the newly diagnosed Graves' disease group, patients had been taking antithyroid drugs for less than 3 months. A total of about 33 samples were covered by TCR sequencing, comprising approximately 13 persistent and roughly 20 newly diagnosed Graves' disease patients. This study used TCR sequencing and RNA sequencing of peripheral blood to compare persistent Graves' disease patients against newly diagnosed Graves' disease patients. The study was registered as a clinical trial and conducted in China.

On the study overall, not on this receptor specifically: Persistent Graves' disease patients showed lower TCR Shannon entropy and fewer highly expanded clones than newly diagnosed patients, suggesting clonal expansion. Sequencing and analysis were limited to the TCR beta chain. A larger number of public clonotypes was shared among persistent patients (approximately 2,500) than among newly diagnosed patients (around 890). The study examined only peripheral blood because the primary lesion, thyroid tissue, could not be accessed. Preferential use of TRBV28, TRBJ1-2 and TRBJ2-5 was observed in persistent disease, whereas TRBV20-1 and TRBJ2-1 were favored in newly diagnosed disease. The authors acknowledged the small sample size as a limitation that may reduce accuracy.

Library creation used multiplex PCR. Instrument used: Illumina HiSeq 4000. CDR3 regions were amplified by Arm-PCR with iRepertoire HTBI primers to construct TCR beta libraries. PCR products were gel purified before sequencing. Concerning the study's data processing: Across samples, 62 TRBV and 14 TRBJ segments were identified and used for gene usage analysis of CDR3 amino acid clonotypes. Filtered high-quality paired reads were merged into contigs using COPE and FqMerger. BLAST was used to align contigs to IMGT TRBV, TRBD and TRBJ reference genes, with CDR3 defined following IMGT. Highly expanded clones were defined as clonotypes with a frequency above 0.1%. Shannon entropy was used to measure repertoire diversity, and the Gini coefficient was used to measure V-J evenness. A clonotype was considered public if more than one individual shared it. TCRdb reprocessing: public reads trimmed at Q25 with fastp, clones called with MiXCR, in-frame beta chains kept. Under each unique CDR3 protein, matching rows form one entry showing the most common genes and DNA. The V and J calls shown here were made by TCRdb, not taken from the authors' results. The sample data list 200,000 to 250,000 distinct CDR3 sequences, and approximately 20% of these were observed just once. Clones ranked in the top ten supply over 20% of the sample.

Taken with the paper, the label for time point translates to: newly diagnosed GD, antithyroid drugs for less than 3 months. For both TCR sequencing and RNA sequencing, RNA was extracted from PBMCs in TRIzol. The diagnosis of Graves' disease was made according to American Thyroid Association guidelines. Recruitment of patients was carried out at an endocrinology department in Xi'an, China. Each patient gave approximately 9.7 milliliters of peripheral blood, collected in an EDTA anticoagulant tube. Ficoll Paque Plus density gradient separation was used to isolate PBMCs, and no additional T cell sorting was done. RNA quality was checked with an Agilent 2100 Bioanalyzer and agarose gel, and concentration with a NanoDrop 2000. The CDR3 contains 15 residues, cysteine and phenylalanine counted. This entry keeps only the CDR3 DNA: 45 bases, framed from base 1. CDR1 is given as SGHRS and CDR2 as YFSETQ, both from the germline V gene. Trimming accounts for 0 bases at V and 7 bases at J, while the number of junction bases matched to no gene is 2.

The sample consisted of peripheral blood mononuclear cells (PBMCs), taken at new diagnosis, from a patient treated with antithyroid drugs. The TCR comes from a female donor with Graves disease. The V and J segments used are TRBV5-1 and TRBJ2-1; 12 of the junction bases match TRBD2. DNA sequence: TGCGCCAGCAGCTTGGCCCTAGCGGGAGGGAATGAGCAGTTCTTC. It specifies CASSLALAGGNEQFF.